What follows are 15 T cell receptor beta chains derived from one specimen sequenced in a study of blood T cell repertoires in COVID-19. Clones were read by immunoSEQ multiplex PCR, and TCRdb kept only the in-frame ones, dropping some. Of about 200,000 clones in the sample, roughly 84% were seen once. What was sequenced was peripheral blood. The source of these receptors is a man aged 50 to 60 with COVID-19, enrolled during active disease.

This clone was detected a few times. The chain carries TRBV6-4 and TRBJ2-7; TRBD2 aligns across 9 bases. Germline CDR1 and CDR2: MRHNA and SNTAGT. Trimming cost V 2 bases and J 6 bases; bases outside gene matches: 5. The CDR3 runs to 14 residues. CDR3 region: CASSDGDSGSEQYF. The DNA of the CDR3 is TGTGCCAGCAGTGACGGGGATAGCGGGAGCGAGCAGTACTTC.

The chain is built from TRBV18 and TRBJ1-4; perhaps TRBD1 as D (5 bases). With 2 bases removed from V and 5 bases from J, the gap between germline ends came to 18 bases. This CDR3 contains 17 residues. The V gene's germline CDR1 is KGHSH and CDR2 LQKENI. CDR3 in amino acids: CASSPRQGPLGNEKLFF. CDR3 nucleotides: TGTGCCAGCTCACCAAGGCAGGGCCCGCTTGGCAATGAAAAACTGTTTTTT.

The chain employs TRBV27 and TRBJ2-7; D is uncertain. Germline CDR1 reads MNHEY; CDR2 reads SMNVEV (reference sequence). V was shortened by 6 bases and J by 6 bases, with 9 bases between the two germline ends. This CDR3 region has 11 residues. In DNA form, the CDR3 reads TGTGCCAGCAGACATCGACTCGAGCAGTACTTC. It codes for CASRHRLEQYF.

The V gene is TRBV19, the J gene TRBJ1-5; TRBD1 matches at 7 bases. This CDR3 has 15 residues. J lost 3 bases, V lost 6 bases, and 8 bases had no gene match. Germline CDR1 LNHDA, CDR2 SQIVND (reference sequence). DNA of the CDR3: TGTGCCAGTAGGACGGACAGGCGGATCAATCAGCCCCAGCATTTT. Protein: CASRTDRRINQPQHF. The full variable domain, with the rest looked up from reference TRBV19 and TRBJ1-5, is DGGITQSPKYLFRKEGQNVTLSCEQNLNHDAMYWYRQDPGQGLRLIYYSQIVNDFQKGDIAEGYSVSREKKESFPLTVTSAQKNPTAFYLCASRTDRRINQPQHFGDGTRLSIL.

The chain employs TRBV18 and TRBJ2-7; TRBD2 aligns across 12 bases. CDR1 and CDR2 from the germline V gene are KGHSH and LQKENI. Trimming cost V 4 bases and J 0 bases; bases outside gene matches: 19. This CDR3 region has 21 residues. CDR3 protein: CASSLKTLGLAGGHNSYEQYF. CDR3 nucleotides: TGTGCCAGCTCACTAAAAACGCTGGGGCTAGCGGGAGGGCACAACTCCTACGAGCAGTACTTC. The complete variable domain, with remaining parts taken from reference TRBV18 and TRBJ2-7, reads NAGVMQNPRHLVRRRGQEARLRCSPMKGHSHVYWYRQLPEEGLKFMVYLQKENIIDESGMPKERFSAEFPKEGPSILRIQQVVRGDSAAYFCASSLKTLGLAGGHNSYEQYFGPGTRLTVT.

This chain joins TRBV4-3 and TRBJ2-1; 9 bases are shared with TRBD2. V lost 1 base to trimming and J lost 10 bases; unmatched junction nucleotides: 2. The CDR3 totals 13 residues. Germline CDR1 is LGHNA and CDR2 is YSLEER. As DNA, the CDR3 is TGCGCCAGCAGCCAAGGGCTAGCGGGAGAGCAGTTCTTC. Its translation is CASSQGLAGEQFF.

This sequence joins TRBV12-5 and TRBJ2-7; TRBD1 is a possible D gene (6 bases). The germline V gene encodes CDR1 LGHNT and CDR2 FRNRAP. V lost 7 bases and J lost 4, with 20 bases in between. CDR3 length equals 15 residues. The CDR3 is CASAPRALDRYEQYF. In nucleotides, the CDR3 is TGTGCTAGTGCTCCTCGAGCCCTAGACAGGTACGAGCAGTACTTC.

V gene TRBV6-1 combines with J gene TRBJ2-5; 16 bases match TRBD2. CDR1 is MNHNS and CDR2 is SASEGT in the germline V gene. CDR3 size: 17 residues. Trimming took 4 bases from V and 5 from J; bases not matched to a gene: 7. CDR3 residues: CASSGVRGLAGGETQYF. In DNA, the CDR3 is TGTGCCAGCAGTGGGGTTAGGGGACTAGCGGGAGGGGAGACCCAGTACTTC.

This sequence joins TRBV5-1 and TRBJ2-1; TRBD2 agrees at 9 bases. V lost 4 bases, J lost 3 bases, and 8 bases stayed unmatched. CDR1 SGHRS and CDR2 YFSETQ come from the germline V gene. This CDR3 has 16 amino acids. The CDR3 protein is CASSLGLANLYNEQFF. For the CDR3, the DNA is TGCGCCAGCAGCCTCGGACTAGCGAATCTCTACAATGAGCAGTTCTTC.

The chain combines TRBV5-4 with TRBJ2-7, with TRBD2 matching 10 bases. CDR1 and CDR2 (germline): SGHNT, YYREEE (reference sequence). V trimming: 0 bases; J trimming: 7 bases; junction bases outside the gene matches: 7. This CDR3 has 15 residues. CDR3 nucleotides: TGTGCCAGCAGCTTGGCCGCAGCGGGGGGGCGGGAGCAGTACTTC. Protein product: CASSLAAAGGREQYF.

V usage is TRBV18 and J usage is TRBJ2-1; possibly TRBD2 for D (6 bases). Trimming shortened V by 1 base and J by 9 bases, and 10 bases separated the two germline ends. This CDR3 spans 13 amino acids. CDR1 is KGHSH and CDR2 is LQKENI in the germline V gene. CDR3 bases: TGTGCCAGCTCACCACTTGCTAGCGTTGAGCAGTTCTTC. Translated: CASSPLASVEQFF.

This chain connects TRBV6-5 to TRBJ1-1; D may be TRBD1 (6 bases). Germline V gene data show CDR1 as MNHEY and CDR2 as SVGAGI. This CDR3 has 15 amino acids. V shed 5 bases and J shed 1 base, with 14 bases lying between them. For the CDR3, the DNA is TGTGCCAGCAGTCGAGTAGGACAGCCGAACACTGAAGCTTTCTTT. This encodes CASSRVGQPNTEAFF.

The sample holds a few counts of this clone. This chain links TRBV2 with TRBJ1-5, with D possibly matching TRBD1 (5 bases). Deletions cut 5 bases from V and 6 bases from J, with 17 bases between. Germline V gene lookup returns CDR1 SNHLY and CDR2 FYNNEI. The CDR3 runs to 15 residues. CDR3 loop: CASSKGDWGSQPQHF. As DNA, the CDR3 is TGTGCCAGCAGTAAAGGGGACTGGGGAAGTCAGCCCCAGCATTTT.

In its sample, this clone was seen a few times. CDR3 sequence (DNA): TGTGCCATCAGTGAAGCGCAGGGGGATGAAAAACTGTTTTTT. Protein: CAISEAQGDEKLFF. The chain couples TRBV10-3 to TRBJ1-4, with TRBD1 identical over 7 bases. Germline trimming cut 3 bases from V and 6 bases from J; bases unmatched to any gene: 4. The germline V gene has CDR1 ENHRY and CDR2 SYGVKD. The CDR3 covers 14 residues.

V gene TRBV7-3 combines with J gene TRBJ2-1; TRBD2 matches at 14 bases. V gave up 4 bases and J gave up 3 bases; unmatched junction bases: 5. The CDR3 consists of 17 residues. CDR1 is SGHTA and CDR2 is FQGTGA in the germline V gene. The CDR3 nucleotides read TGTGCCAGCAGCTCAACAGGACTAGCGGGGGGCTACAATGAGCAGTTCTTC. It codes for CASSSTGLAGGYNEQFF. Full variable domain (remainder filled in from reference TRBV7-3 and TRBJ2-1): GAGVSQTPSNKVTEKGKYVELRCDPISGHTALYWYRQSLGQGPEFLIYFQGTGAADDSGLPNDRFFAVRPEGSVSTLKIQRTERGDSAVYLCASSSTGLAGGYNEQFFGPGTRLTVL.